One sample yielded the 24 T cell receptor beta chains listed below, sequenced in a study of cytomegalovirus exposure and HLA in healthy donors. With 60 Vbeta and 13 Jbeta primers, the PCR was carried out. Method: immunoSEQ multiplex PCR; TCRdb's copy keeps in-frame clones and lacks some. The sample lists 150,000 to 200,000 clones, roughly 77% occurring once. The sample was PBMCs. The receptors shown here come from a man aged 18 to 35 in good health and CMV-seropositive.

The genes are TRBV5-1 and TRBJ2-1, with 8 bases lining up with TRBD2. V dropped 4 bases and J dropped 8; count of bases not matched to a gene: 14. There are 16 residues in the CDR3. Germline CDR1 reads SGHRS; CDR2 reads YFSETQ. Written as DNA, the CDR3 is TGCGCCAGCAGCCTCGGGGGGAGCGGGAGAGGAGATGAGCAGTTCTTC. Its protein product is CASSLGGSGRGDEQFF.

For this clone: An end of the junction differs from the germline gene, which may be a read error. This sequence joins TRBV7-9 and TRBJ1-2, with a tentative D call TRBD1 (5 bases). The length of the CDR3 is 12 residues. Germline lookup yields CDR1 SEHNR and CDR2 FQNEAQ (reference sequence). The DNA for the CDR3 is TGTTCCAGCAGCGGTCCCGGGGGGGGATACACCTTC. As protein: CSSSGPGGGYTF.

The chain joins TRBV30 to TRBJ1-4; tentatively, D is TRBD1 (5 bases). V lost 8 bases, J lost 5 bases, and 12 bases lay in between. The CDR3 loop spans 12 amino acids. Germline assignment: CDR1 GTSNPN and CDR2 SVGIG (reference sequence). The CDR3 DNA reads as TGTGCCCTGGGGGGGGTGAATGAAAAACTGTTTTTT. Its protein is CALGGVNEKLFF.

In the case of this clone: An end of the junction differs from the germline gene, which may be a read error. The chain combines TRBV11-2 with TRBJ1-2, with D possibly matching TRBD1 (5 bases). This CDR3 has 12 residues. Germline V gene sequence: CDR1 SGHAT, CDR2 FQNNGV. Here the CDR3 reads CASSYDSNREVF. In DNA form, the CDR3 reads TGTGCCAGCAGCTATGACAGCAACCGGGAGGTCTTC.

Concerning this clone itself: Other DNA sequences from this sample encode an identical CDR3 as well. The chain employs TRBV30 and TRBJ1-1; D ambiguous. The CDR3 contains 15 residues. Germline V gene lookup returns CDR1 GTSNPN and CDR2 SVGIG (reference sequence). Trimming stripped 3 bases from V and 6 bases from J, with 20 bases between. The CDR3 coding sequence is TGTGCCTGGAGGGAGAAGGCCCCGGTTTGGGCTGAAGCTTTCTTT. Its translation: CAWREKAPVWAEAFF.

This clone was seen a handful of times. This chain uses TRBV19 with TRBJ1-2, with TRBD1 identical over 8 bases. The CDR3 length is 12 residues. Germline CDR1 LNHDA, CDR2 SQIVND (reference sequence). With V trimmed by 7 bases and J by 3 bases, 1 base remained unmatched. CDR3 loop: CASKTGDYGYTF. The CDR3 DNA is TGTGCCAGTAAGACAGGGGACTATGGCTACACCTTC. The entire variable domain, with the rest obtained from reference TRBV19 and TRBJ1-2, is as follows: DGGITQSPKYLFRKEGQNVTLSCEQNLNHDAMYWYRQDPGQGLRLIYYSQIVNDFQKGDIAEGYSVSREKKESFPLTVTSAQKNPTAFYLCASKTGDYGYTFGSGTRLTVV.

The CDR3 protein is CASSELPGDDEQYV. The DNA of the CDR3 is TGTGCCAGCAGTGAACTCCCAGGGGACGACGAGCAGTACGTC. V and J are TRBV6-1 and TRBJ2-7, with D tentatively TRBD1 (6 bases). The germline V and J ends were trimmed by 2 bases and 5 bases, with 13 bases remaining between them. The germline gives CDR1 MNHNS, CDR2 SASEGT. The length of the CDR3 is 14 residues.

This rearrangement joins TRBV6-1 to TRBJ2-7, with D unresolved. CDR1 and CDR2 (germline): MNHNS, SASEGT. The CDR3 runs 13 residues. Trimming removed 1 base from V and 3 bases from J, with 7 bases in between. The CDR3, as DNA: TGTGCCAGCAGTGAAGGAGCTAACTACGAGCAGTACGTC. As protein: CASSEGANYEQYV.

The chain has TRBV29-1 and TRBJ2-3, with TRBD2 identical over 8 bases. Germline CDR1 and CDR2: SQVTM and ANQGSEA. This CDR3 region has 15 residues. The J segment lost 2 bases and the V segment lost 6 bases, leaving 10 bases of the junction unmatched. This CDR3 reads CSVDRSGSPTDTQYF. In DNA, the CDR3 is TGCAGCGTAGACCGGAGCGGGAGCCCCACAGATACGCAGTATTTT.

The sample holds a few counts of this clone. This sequence joins TRBV7-9 and TRBJ2-7; 11 bases match TRBD2. The CDR3 contains 14 residues. The trim removed 5 bases at V and 2 bases at J, leaving 2 bases unmatched. The germline V gene has CDR1 SEHNR and CDR2 FQNEAQ (reference sequence). CDR3 sequence: CASSASGGTYEQYV. The CDR3 nucleotides read TGTGCCAGCAGCGCTAGCGGGGGGACCTACGAGCAGTACGTC.

This clone occurred a few times. The chain recombines TRBV14 with TRBJ2-7; D possibly corresponds to TRBD1 (5 bases). Germline V gene lookup returns CDR1 SGHDN and CDR2 FVKESK. This CDR3 is built from 17 residues. The ends were cut back, 1 base at V and 0 bases at J, with 16 bases in the middle. CDR3 amino acids: CASSQGFNRMSSYEQYV. CDR3 DNA: TGTGCCAGCAGCCAAGGCTTTAACAGGATGAGCTCCTACGAGCAGTACGTC.

This chain connects TRBV19 to TRBJ2-1, with 15 bases that match TRBD2. CDR1 is LNHDA and CDR2 is SQIVND in the germline V gene (reference sequence). With V trimmed by 1 base and J by 9 bases, 7 bases remained unmatched. The CDR3 has 17 amino acids. The CDR3 spells CASSIAPGLAGGSEQFF. In DNA, the CDR3 is TGTGCCAGTAGTATAGCCCCGGGACTAGCGGGGGGCAGTGAGCAGTTCTTC.

The chain employs TRBV28 and TRBJ1-5; 8 bases line up with TRBD1. Trimming took 6 bases from V and 7 from J; bases not matched to a gene: 5. The CDR3 runs to 13 residues. Germline CDR1 reads MDHEN; CDR2 reads SYDVKM. For the CDR3, the DNA is TGTGCCAGCAGGGGACAGGACGAGCAGCCCCAGCATTTT. Translated, it gives CASRGQDEQPQHF.

This clone appeared a single time. The chain couples TRBV7-2 to TRBJ2-4; D is possibly TRBD2 (6 bases). Per germline, CDR1 SGHTA and CDR2 FQGNSA. CDR3 length equals 13 residues. V gave up 5 bases and J gave up 12 bases, with 17 bases separating them. The CDR3 DNA reads TGTGCCAGCAGCCTCGGGACTCCCGCGTATCAGTACTTC. Translating it yields CASSLGTPAYQYF.

This clone came up once. The rearrangement uses TRBV21-1 and TRBJ1-2. TRBV21-1 constitutes a pseudogene. CDR3 size: 15 residues. The CDR3 sequence: CASSKVPRCGGGYTF. The CDR3 coding sequence is TGTGCCAGCAGCAAAGTCCCCCGGTGCGGGGGGGGCTACACCTTC.

This clone was counted between two and nine times. The chain carries TRBV13 and TRBJ1-1; tentatively, D is TRBD1 (6 bases). Germline CDR1 reads PRHDT; CDR2 reads FYEKMQ (reference sequence). The CDR3 is made up of 12 amino acids. The V end was cut by 2 bases, the J end by 7 bases, with 8 bases between. CDR3 residues: CASSLQDSEAFF. The CDR3 region has the DNA TGTGCCAGCAGCTTACAGGACAGTGAAGCTTTCTTT. Drawing the rest from reference TRBV13 and TRBJ1-1, the complete variable domain is AAGVIQSPRHLIKEKRETATLKCYPIPRHDTVYWYQQGPGQDPQFLISFYEKMQSDKGSIPDRFSAQQFSDYHSELNMSSLELGDSALYFCASSLQDSEAFFGQGTRLTVV.

The chain combines TRBV5-1 with TRBJ2-5, with a possible D match to TRBD2 (5 bases). Germline V gives CDR1 SGHRS, CDR2 YFSETQ. Trimming shortened V by 4 bases and J by 5 bases, and 15 bases separated the two germline ends. The CDR3 is made up of 14 amino acids. The CDR3 loop is CASSPLDPGETQYF. The DNA of the CDR3 is TGCGCCAGCAGCCCGCTGGACCCGGGGGAGACCCAGTACTTC.

J is TRBJ1-3 and V is TRBV19; TRBD1 matches at 9 bases. J gave up 0 bases and V 8 bases, and 14 bases lay outside the gene matches. The CDR3 has 18 amino acids. The germline CDR1 and CDR2 sequences are LNHDA and SQIVND (reference sequence). This CDR3 reads CASQTGTGSFASGNTIYF. DNA for the CDR3: TGTGCCAGTCAAACCGGGACAGGGTCCTTTGCCTCTGGAAACACCATATATTTT.

The count of this clone is one. The rearrangement joins TRBV7-3 to TRBJ1-2; 7 bases agree with TRBD1. Trimming cost V 4 bases and J 6 bases; bases outside gene matches: 8. Germline assignment: CDR1 SGHTA and CDR2 FQGTGA. The CDR3 loop spans 14 amino acids. CDR3 in amino acids: CASSSVQGFDGYTF. The CDR3 DNA is TGTGCCAGCAGCTCAGTACAGGGGTTTGATGGCTACACCTTC. The entire variable domain, with the rest obtained from reference TRBV7-3 and TRBJ1-2, is as follows: GAGVSQTPSNKVTEKGKYVELRCDPISGHTALYWYRQSLGQGPEFLIYFQGTGAADDSGLPNDRFFAVRPEGSVSTLKIQRTERGDSAVYLCASSSVQGFDGYTFGSGTRLTVV.

The J gene is TRBJ2-5, the V gene TRBV5-4, with TRBD2 matching 7 bases. Germline-derived CDR1 and CDR2 are SGHNT and YYREEE (reference sequence). The CDR3 length is 12 residues. V lost 3 bases and J lost 5; bases outside the gene matches: 1. The CDR3 DNA is TGTGCCAGCAGCTGGGAGGGGGAGACCCAGTACTTC. It is translated as CASSWEGETQYF.

This sequence joins TRBV2 and TRBJ2-7; TRBD2 agrees at 7 bases. This CDR3 has 14 amino acids. From germline, CDR1 is SNHLY and CDR2 FYNNEI. J was trimmed by 1 base and V by 6 bases; bases with no gene match: 6. CDR3 protein: CASSPSGNSYEQYV. The CDR3 nucleotides are TGTGCCAGCAGCCCCAGCGGGAATTCCTACGAGCAGTACGTC.

The chain recombines TRBV19 with TRBJ1-1, with TRBD1 identical over 9 bases. With V trimmed by 5 bases and J by 4 bases, 11 bases remained unmatched. Germline assignment: CDR1 LNHDA and CDR2 SQIVND (reference sequence). The length of the CDR3 is 16 residues. This chain's CDR3 is CASSVLQGAVGTEAFF. In DNA, the CDR3 is TGTGCCAGTAGTGTGTTACAGGGGGCGGTGGGCACTGAAGCTTTCTTT.

This chain connects TRBV6-1 to TRBJ1-3; D is uncertain. The germline CDR1 and CDR2 sequences are MNHNS and SASEGT. Trimming cost V 4 bases and J 0 bases, with 13 bases left between them. CDR3 length: 16 amino acids. The CDR3 protein is CASSVRENYSGNTIYF. Here the CDR3 DNA reads TGTGCCAGCAGTGTCCGGGAAAACTACTCTGGAAACACCATATATTTT.

The genes are TRBV30 and TRBJ1-5, with TRBD1 as a possible D gene (5 bases). V lost 0 bases, J lost 4 bases, and 13 bases lay in between. The CDR3 has 15 amino acids. Per the germline V gene, CDR1 is GTSNPN and CDR2 is SVGIG (reference sequence). CDR3 sequence reads: CAWSVLDMGNQPQHF. The CDR3 coding sequence is TGTGCCTGGAGTGTCCTGGACATGGGGAATCAGCCCCAGCATTTT.